This record concerns one TCR beta chain sequence. The data originate from a study of blood T cell repertoires in COVID-19. The overall study: Researchers got acute and convalescent COVID-19 samples from the United States, Italy and Spain.

Method: immunoSEQ multiplex PCR; TCRdb's copy keeps in-frame clones and lacks some. In the table there are more than 45,000 clones, more than 80% of which are singletons. This CDR3 has 16 amino acids. The germline gives CDR1 MDHEN, CDR2 SYDVKM. Losses at the gene ends were 1 base for V and 8 bases for J; bases not matched to a gene: 11. The genes are TRBV28 and TRBJ1-2; 9 nucleotides line up with TRBD1. The TCR originated in a man aged 55 to 70 with acute or convalescent COVID-19. The sequenced material came from peripheral blood. CDR3 region: CASSLLGQGKEGGYTF. The CDR3, as DNA: TGTGCCAGCAGTTTATTGGGACAGGGAAAGGAAGGCGGCTACACCTTC.